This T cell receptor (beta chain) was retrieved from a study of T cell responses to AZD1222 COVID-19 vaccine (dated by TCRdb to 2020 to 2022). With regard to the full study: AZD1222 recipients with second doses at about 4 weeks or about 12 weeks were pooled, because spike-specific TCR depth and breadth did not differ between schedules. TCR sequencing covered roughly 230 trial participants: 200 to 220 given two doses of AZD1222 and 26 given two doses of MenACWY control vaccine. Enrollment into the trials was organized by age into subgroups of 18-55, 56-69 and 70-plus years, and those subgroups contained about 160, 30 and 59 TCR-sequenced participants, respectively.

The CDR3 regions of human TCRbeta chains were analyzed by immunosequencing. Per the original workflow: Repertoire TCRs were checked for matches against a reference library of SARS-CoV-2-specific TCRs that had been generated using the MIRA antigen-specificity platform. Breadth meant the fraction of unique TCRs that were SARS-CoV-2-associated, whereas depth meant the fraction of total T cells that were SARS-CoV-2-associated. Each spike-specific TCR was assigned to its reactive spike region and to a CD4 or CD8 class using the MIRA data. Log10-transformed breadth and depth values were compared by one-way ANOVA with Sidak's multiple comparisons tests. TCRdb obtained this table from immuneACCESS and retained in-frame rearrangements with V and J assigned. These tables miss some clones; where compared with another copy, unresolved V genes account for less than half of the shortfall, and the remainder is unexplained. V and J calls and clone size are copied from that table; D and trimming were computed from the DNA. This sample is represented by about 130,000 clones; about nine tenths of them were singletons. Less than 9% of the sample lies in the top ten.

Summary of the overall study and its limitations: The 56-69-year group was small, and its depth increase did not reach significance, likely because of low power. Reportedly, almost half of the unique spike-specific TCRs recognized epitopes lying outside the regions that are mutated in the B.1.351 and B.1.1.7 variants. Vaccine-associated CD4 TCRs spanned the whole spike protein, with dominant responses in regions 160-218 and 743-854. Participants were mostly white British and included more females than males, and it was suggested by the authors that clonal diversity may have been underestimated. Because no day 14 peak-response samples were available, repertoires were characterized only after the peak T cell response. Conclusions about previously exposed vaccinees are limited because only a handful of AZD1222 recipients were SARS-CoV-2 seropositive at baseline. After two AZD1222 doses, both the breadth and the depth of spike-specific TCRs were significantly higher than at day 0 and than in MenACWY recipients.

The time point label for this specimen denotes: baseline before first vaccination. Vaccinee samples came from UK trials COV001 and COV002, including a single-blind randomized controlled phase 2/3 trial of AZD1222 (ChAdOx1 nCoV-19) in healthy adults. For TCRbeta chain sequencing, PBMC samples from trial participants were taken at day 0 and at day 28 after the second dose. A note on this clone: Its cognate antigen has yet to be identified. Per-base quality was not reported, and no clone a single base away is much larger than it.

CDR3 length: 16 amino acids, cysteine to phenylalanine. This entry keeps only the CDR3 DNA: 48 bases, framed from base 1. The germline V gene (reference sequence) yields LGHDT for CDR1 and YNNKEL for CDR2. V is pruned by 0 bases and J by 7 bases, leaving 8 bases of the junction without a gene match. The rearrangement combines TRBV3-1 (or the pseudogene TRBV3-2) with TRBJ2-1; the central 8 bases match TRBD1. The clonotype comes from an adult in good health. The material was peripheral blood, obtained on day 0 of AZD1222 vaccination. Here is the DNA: TGTGCCAGCAGCCAAGAAGTCGGACAGGGTAGTAATGAGCAGTTCTTC. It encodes CASSQEVGQGSNEQFF.